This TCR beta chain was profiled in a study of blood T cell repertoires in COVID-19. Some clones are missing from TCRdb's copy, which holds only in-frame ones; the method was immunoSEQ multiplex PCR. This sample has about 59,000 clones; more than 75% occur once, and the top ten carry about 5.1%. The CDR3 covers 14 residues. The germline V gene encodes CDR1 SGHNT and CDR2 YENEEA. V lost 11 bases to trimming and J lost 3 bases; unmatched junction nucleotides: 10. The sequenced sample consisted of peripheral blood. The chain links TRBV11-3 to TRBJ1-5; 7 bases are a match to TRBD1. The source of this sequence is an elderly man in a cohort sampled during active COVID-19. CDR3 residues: CARSAGGDNQPQHF. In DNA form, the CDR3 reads TGTGCCCGATCAGCAGGGGGTGACAATCAGCCCCAGCATTTT.